This T cell receptor (beta chain) was found in a study of blood T cell repertoires in COVID-19. For the study at large: The cDNA or gDNA used as material had been derived from T cells, B-cell-depleted T cells, or PBMCs.

The assay was immunoSEQ multiplex PCR, and TCRdb's table has in-frame clones only and misses some. The table shows roughly 150,000 clones, with around 81% occurring only once. Germline CDR1 and CDR2: MNHEY and SMNVEV (reference sequence). J was trimmed by 4 bases and V by 7 bases; bases with no gene match: 10. The CDR3 length is 15 residues. This clone was picked up one time. This chain uses TRBV27 with TRBJ2-5, with 9 bases that match TRBD2. This sequence was found in a man in his 70s with active or convalescent COVID-19. What was sequenced was peripheral blood. CDR3 amino acids: CASMTRLAGSETQYF. CDR3 sequence (DNA): TGTGCCAGCATGACCCGGCTAGCGGGATCAGAGACCCAGTACTTC.